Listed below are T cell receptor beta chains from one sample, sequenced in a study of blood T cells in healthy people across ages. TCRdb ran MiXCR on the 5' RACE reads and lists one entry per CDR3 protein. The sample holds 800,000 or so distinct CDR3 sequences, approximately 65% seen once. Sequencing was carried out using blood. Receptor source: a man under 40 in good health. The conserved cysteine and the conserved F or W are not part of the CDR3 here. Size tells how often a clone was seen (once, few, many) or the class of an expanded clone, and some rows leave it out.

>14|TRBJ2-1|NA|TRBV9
ASSEGAGGTYNEQF
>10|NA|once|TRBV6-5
ASVTGAGEQY
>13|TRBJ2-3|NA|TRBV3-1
ASSLLTSRTDTQY
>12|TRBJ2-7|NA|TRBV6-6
ASSYRDRHYEQY
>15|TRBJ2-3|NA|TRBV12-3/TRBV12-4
ASTLGLAGTSTDTQY
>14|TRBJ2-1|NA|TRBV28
ASRNQGGAAYNEQF
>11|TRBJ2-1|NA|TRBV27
ASSWTWGNEQF
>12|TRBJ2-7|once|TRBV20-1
SAVRQGAPYEQY
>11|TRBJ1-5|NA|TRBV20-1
SALDRGVQPQH
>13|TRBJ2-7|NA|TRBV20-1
SAIGLAGLVYEQY
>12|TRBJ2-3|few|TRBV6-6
ASPGGIGGRTQY
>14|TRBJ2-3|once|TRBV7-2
ASSPQGASSTDTQY
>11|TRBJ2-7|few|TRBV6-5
ASKGGVSYEQY
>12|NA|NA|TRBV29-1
SALSWEGGYEQY
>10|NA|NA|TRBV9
ASSADRNEQY
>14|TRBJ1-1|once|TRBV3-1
ASSQVNQGANTEAF
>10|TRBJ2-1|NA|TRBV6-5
ASLGGGDEQF
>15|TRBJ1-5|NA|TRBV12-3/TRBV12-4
ASSSGRWGASKQPQH
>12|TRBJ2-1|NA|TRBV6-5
ASSYGLAGIEQF
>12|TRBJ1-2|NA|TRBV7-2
ASSLDVGSYGYT
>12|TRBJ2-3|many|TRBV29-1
SVVSVIRADTQY
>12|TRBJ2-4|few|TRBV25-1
ASSEFKAEGIQY
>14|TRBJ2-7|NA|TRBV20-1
SARDLRMGLGGEQY
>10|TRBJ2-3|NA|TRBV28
ASGAPKATQY
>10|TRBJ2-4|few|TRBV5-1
ASSSTGERQY
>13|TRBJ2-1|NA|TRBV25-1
ACSQDSSSYNEQF
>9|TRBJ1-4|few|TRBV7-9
ASSSSRGLF
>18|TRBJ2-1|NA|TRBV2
ASIWPGLAGERSHNNEQF
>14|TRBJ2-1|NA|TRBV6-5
ASSYSRPGPSNEQF
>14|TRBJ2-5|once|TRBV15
ATSSGRLAGEETQY
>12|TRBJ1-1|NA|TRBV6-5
ASSYSAGGTEAF
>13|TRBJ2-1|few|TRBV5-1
ASSSTWIGDNEQF
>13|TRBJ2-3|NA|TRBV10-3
AIDRQTTSTDTQY
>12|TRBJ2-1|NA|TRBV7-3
ASSLGLASDEQF
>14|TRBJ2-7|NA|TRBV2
ASSGARHREPYEQY
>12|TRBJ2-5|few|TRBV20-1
SAPLAGVGETQY
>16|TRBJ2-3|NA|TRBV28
ASSPWSERAAGTDTQY